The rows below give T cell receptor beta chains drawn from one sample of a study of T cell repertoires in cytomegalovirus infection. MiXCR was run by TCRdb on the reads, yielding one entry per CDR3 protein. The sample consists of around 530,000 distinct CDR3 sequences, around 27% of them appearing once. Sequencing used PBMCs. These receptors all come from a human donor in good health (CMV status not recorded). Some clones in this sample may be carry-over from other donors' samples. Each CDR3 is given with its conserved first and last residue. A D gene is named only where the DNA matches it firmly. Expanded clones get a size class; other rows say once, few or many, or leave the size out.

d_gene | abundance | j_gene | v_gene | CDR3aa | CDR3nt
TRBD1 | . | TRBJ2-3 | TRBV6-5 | CATGASTDTQYF | TGTGCGACAGGGGCTAGCACAGATACGCAGTATTTT
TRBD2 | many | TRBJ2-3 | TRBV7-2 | CASSLQAGVTDTQYF | TGTGCCAGCAGCTTACAAGCGGGAGTCACAGATACGCAGTATTTT
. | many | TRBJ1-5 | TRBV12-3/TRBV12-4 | CASSLSENQPQHF | TGTGCCAGCAGTTTGTCCGAAAATCAGCCCCAGCATTTT
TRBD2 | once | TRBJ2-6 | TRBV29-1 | CSVVGRGCGANVLTF | TGCAGCGTTGTGGGGAGGGGATGTGGGGCCAACGTCCTGACTTTC
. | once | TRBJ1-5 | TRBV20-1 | CSARSPSGQQPQHF | TGCAGTGCTAGATCCCCCAGCGGGCAACAGCCCCAGCATTTT
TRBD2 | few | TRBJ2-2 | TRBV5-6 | CASSLDGGLAGGPGELFF | TGTGCCAGCAGCTTGGACGGAGGACTAGCGGGAGGGCCAGGGGAGCTGTTTTTT
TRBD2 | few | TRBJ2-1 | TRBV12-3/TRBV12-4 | CASSLPGGPIDEQFF | TGTGCCAGCAGTTTGCCGGGAGGGCCGATTGATGAGCAGTTCTTC
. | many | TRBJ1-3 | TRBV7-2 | CASSLAAGGNTIYF | TGTGCCAGCAGCTTAGCGGCGGGGGGAAACACCATATATTTT
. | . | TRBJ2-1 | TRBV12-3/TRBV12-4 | CASSPGGRDNEQFF | TGTGCCAGCAGCCCGGGCGGCAGAGACAATGAGCAGTTCTTC
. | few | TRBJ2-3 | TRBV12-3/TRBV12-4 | CASSTRADTQYF | TGTGCCAGCAGCACAAGGGCAGATACGCAGTATTTT
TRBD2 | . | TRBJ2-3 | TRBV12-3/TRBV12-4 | CASRFSGGRGTDTQYF | TGTGCCAGCAGATTTAGCGGGGGAAGGGGGACAGATACGCAGTATTTT
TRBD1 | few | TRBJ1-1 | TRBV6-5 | CASSYSDRATEAFF | TGTGCCAGCAGTTACTCGGACAGGGCCACTGAAGCTTTCTTT
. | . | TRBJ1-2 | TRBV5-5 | CASSLGGGPDYGYTF | TGTGCCAGCAGCTTGGGCGGGGGCCCAGACTATGGCTACACCTTC
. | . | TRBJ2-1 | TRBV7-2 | CASSSLREGEQFF | TGTGCCAGCAGCTCACTCAGGGAAGGTGAGCAGTTCTTC
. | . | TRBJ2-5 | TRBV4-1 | CASSRQLVQETQYF | TGCGCCAGCAGCCGTCAACTCGTACAAGAGACCCAGTACTTC
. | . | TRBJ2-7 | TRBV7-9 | CASSWPEGRSYEQYF | TGTGCCAGCAGCTGGCCTGAGGGACGATCCTACGAGCAGTACTTC
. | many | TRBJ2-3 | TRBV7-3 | CASSSIRGPVGSDTQYF | TGTGCCAGCAGCTCCATTCGAGGGCCCGTTGGGTCAGATACGCAGTATTTT
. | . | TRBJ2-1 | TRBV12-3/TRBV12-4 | CASILRGLGNEQFF | TGTGCCAGCATCCTCAGGGGTCTCGGCAATGAGCAGTTCTTC
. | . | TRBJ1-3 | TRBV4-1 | CASSQVGSGNTIYF | TGCGCCAGCAGCCAAGTTGGCTCTGGAAACACCATATATTTT
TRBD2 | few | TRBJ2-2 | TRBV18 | CASSRQSTSGSPSNTGELFF | TGTGCCAGCTCTCGCCAAAGCACTAGCGGGAGTCCTTCGAACACCGGGGAGCTGTTTTTT
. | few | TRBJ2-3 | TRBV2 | CASRSGLNTDTQYF | TGTGCCAGCAGATCGGGGTTGAACACAGATACGCAGTATTTT
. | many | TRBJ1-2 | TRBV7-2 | CASSLQGLGYTF | TGTGCCAGCAGCTTACAGGGACTCGGCTACACCTTC
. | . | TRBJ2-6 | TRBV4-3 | CASSQRYSRVTGANVLTF | TGCGCCAGCAGCCAACGATACTCCAGGGTGACTGGGGCCAACGTCCTGACTTTC
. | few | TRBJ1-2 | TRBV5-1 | CASSLVLGIGYGYTF | TGCGCCAGCAGCTTGGTTCTGGGGATAGGATATGGCTACACCTTC
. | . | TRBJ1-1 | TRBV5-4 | CASSLGLALNTEAFF | TGTGCCAGCAGCTTGGGGCTGGCTCTGAACACTGAAGCTTTCTTT
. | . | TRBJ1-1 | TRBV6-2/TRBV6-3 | CASSQQMVTEAFF | TGTGCCAGCAGCCAACAGATGGTGACTGAAGCTTTCTTT
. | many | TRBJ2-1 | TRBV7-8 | CASTLIGRTTYNEQFF | TGTGCCAGCACCCTAATAGGGAGGACTACCTACAATGAGCAGTTCTTC
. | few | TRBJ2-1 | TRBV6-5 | CASSYAETYNEQFF | TGTGCCAGCAGTTACGCAGAGACTTACAATGAGCAGTTCTTC
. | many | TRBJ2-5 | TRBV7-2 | CASSFVAQQETQYF | TGTGCCAGCAGCTTTGTAGCTCAGCAAGAGACCCAGTACTTC
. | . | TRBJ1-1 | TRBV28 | CASSLLFQDPRWTEAFF | TGTGCCAGCAGTTTATTGTTCCAGGATCCGAGGTGGACTGAAGCTTTCTTT
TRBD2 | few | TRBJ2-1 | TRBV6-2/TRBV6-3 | CASGTTPVDEQFF | TGTGCCAGCGGGACTACCCCAGTGGATGAGCAGTTCTTC
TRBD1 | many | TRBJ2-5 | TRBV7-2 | CASSRGQGGETQYF | TGTGCCAGCAGCCGCGGACAGGGGGGAGAGACCCAGTACTTC
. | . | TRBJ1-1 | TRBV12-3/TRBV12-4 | CASSFIVGVGTEAFF | TGTGCCAGCAGTTTTATCGTCGGGGTCGGGACTGAAGCTTTCTTT
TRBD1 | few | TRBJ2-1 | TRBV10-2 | CASSAWTGYNEQFF | TGCGCCAGCAGTGCCTGGACAGGCTACAATGAGCAGTTCTTC
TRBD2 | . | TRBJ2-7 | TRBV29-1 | CSVGLAGGPYEQYF | TGCAGCGTTGGCCTAGCGGGAGGGCCATACGAGCAGTACTTC
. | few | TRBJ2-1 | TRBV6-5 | CASRRGIVISPNEQFF | TGTGCCAGCAGGCGGGGCATCGTTATCAGCCCCAATGAGCAGTTCTTC
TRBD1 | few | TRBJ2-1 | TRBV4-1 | CASSQESGQGVGEQFF | TGCGCCAGCAGCCAAGAATCGGGACAGGGAGTAGGTGAGCAGTTCTTC
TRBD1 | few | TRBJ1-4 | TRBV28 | CASSLQGTGGGEKLFF | TGTGCCAGCAGTTTACAGGGGACAGGGGGTGGCGAAAAACTGTTTTTT
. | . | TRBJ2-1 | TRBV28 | CASSPLRGPRYNEQFF | TGTGCCAGCAGCCCTCTCAGAGGGCCACGGTACAATGAGCAGTTCTTC
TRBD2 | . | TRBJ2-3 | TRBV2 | CASSEGGRGSDTQYF | TGTGCCAGCAGTGAGGGCGGGAGGGGGTCAGATACGCAGTATTTT
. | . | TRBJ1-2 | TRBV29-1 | CSVDRSFYGYTF | TGCAGCGTCGACCGGAGTTTCTATGGCTACACCTTC
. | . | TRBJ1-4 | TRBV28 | CASGNSEKLFF | TGTGCCAGCGGAAATAGTGAAAAACTGTTTTTT
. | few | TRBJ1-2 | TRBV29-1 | CSVQQDYGYTF | TGCAGCGTTCAACAGGACTATGGCTACACCTTC
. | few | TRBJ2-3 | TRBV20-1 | CSAGFGGRLTDTQYF | TGCAGTGCGGGTTTTGGGGGTCGTCTCACAGATACGCAGTATTTT
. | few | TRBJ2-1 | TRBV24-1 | CATSETYGTSPQFF | TGTGCCACCAGTGAGACCTACGGGACATCCCCCCAGTTCTTC
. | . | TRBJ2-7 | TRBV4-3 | CASSQDSQTNLYEQYF | TGCGCCAGCAGCCAAGATTCGCAAACGAACCTCTACGAGCAGTACTTC
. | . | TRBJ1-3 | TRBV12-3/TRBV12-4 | CASSYRSSGNTIYF | TGTGCCAGCAGTTACAGGAGCTCTGGAAACACCATATATTTT
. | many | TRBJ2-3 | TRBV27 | CASSSPPGTPTDTQYF | TGTGCCAGCAGTTCCCCCCCCGGGACACCCACAGATACGCAGTATTTT
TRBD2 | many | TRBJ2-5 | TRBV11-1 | CASSLRLAAQETQYF | TGTGCCAGCAGCCTTAGACTAGCGGCACAAGAGACCCAGTACTTC
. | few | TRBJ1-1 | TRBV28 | CATDENTEAFF | TGTGCCACCGACGAAAACACTGAAGCTTTCTTT
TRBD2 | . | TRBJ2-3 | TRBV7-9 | CASSLIGGGQYF | TGTGCCAGCAGCTTAATCGGCGGGGGGCAGTATTTT
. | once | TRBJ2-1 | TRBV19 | CASSIDLRRANYNEQFF | TGTGCCAGTAGTATAGATCTCAGGCGGGCCAACTACAATGAGCAGTTCTTC
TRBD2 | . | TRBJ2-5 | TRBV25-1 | CASTGGKETQYF | TGTGCCAGCACGGGGGGGAAAGAGACCCAGTACTTC
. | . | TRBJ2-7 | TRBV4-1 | CASSQDGGYEQYF | TGCGCCAGCAGCCAAGATGGGGGCTACGAGCAGTACTTC
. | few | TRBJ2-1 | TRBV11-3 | CASSSRNSGNEQFF | TGTGCCAGCAGCTCCAGAAACAGCGGGAATGAGCAGTTCTTC
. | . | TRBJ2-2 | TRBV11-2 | CASSTQGPGELFF | TGTGCCAGCAGCACTCAGGGTCCCGGGGAGCTGTTTTTT
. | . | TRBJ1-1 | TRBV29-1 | CSVDRGLGTEAFF | TGCAGCGTTGATCGGGGGTTGGGCACTGAAGCTTTCTTT
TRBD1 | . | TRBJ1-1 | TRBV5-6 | CASSRQGKLNTEAFF | TGTGCCAGCAGCCGACAGGGAAAGTTGAACACTGAAGCTTTCTTT
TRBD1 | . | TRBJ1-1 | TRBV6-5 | CASSFARGIRTEAFF | TGTGCCAGCAGTTTCGCCAGGGGGATACGGACTGAAGCTTTCTTT
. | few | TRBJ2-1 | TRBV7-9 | CASSPTGTDNEQFF | TGTGCCAGCAGTCCAACCGGGACTGACAATGAGCAGTTCTTC